This T cell receptor (beta chain) was sequenced for a study of T cells in localized non-small cell lung cancer (dated by TCRdb to about 2020). With regard to the full study: Comparing tumors with uninvolved tumor-adjacent lungs, the study looked at the T cell repertoires of 236 patients with early-stage NSCLC. The cohort consisted of approximately 220 treatment-naive NSCLC patients whose localized lung tumors had been resected. Of the NSCLC patients, about 130 were male and approximately 110 were female, and the mean age was around 70 years.

About this clone itself: Its antigen remains unidentified. Base qualities are not provided; no much larger clone lies one nucleotide away.

The cysteine opens and the phenylalanine closes a CDR3 of 16 amino acids. Only CDR3 DNA remains: 48 bases, in frame from the first base. Based on the germline V gene (reference sequence), the CDR1 and CDR2 sequences are GTSNPN and SVGIG. At the junction V is shortened by 2 bases and J by 6 bases; bases outside the gene matches: 15. TCR beta CDR3 regions were sequenced from DNA using the immunoSEQ Assay. The paper's data handling went like this. T cell density was computed as TCR beta template counts normalized to usable DNA estimated by amplifying housekeeping genes. Using the preseqR package, richness was estimated by extrapolating to 120,000 templates for tissue samples and 400,000 templates for PBMC samples. Clonality was defined as one minus Pielou's evenness. Differential abundance testing on productive amino-acid clonotypes, with a minimum total count of 5 and an alpha of 0.1, was used to identify tissue-enriched TCRs. The Jaccard Index and the Morisita Overlap Index were used to measure repertoire overlap between compartments. TCR beta CDR3s were clustered by GLIPH together with public tetramer-defined viral CDR3s, and at least three viral sequences plus V-gene enrichment were required for viral motifs. TCRdb stores this immuneACCESS table with in-frame sequences only. Part of the clones is absent; in the studies checked, under half of the shortfall reflects unresolved V genes, and no reason is known for the rest. The V and J calls and the clone size are those of that table, but D and trimming were determined from the DNA. The sample profile shows 70,000 to 95,000 clones; around 90% of them were found once. The ten largest clones represent 4.1% of the sample.

Overall study outcomes, separate from this receptor: Of the top 100 tumor clones, a median of 57 were detected in paired uninvolved adjacent lung; approximately 28 were also among that lung's top 100. Because multi-region tumor sequencing was not done, intratumor heterogeneity could not be ruled out. Since the design was exploratory, TCR variables were selected using unadjusted p-values with no false-discovery rate correction. Uninvolved tumor-adjacent lung showed the highest T cell clonality, higher than tumor, which suggests more focused antigenic responses in the uninvolved tumor-adjacent lung. Higher T cell density in blood was associated with longer overall survival, whereas higher clonality in adjacent lung was associated with shorter survival.

At diagnosis, tumor, uninvolved tumor-adjacent lung and peripheral blood were collected and then preserved as a mix of FFPE and fresh-frozen material. For TCR repertoire profiling, blood samples were analyzed as peripheral blood mononuclear cells. The sample here was PBMCs, taken before any cancer treatment. This chain is built from TRBV30 and TRBJ2-5, and 7 bases in between align with TRBD1. The TCR was taken from a woman aged 40-69 years with stage II squamous cell lung carcinoma. The nucleotides read TGTGCCTGGAGTCATTTAGATACAGGGGTTCGTCAGACCCAGTACTTC. Its amino acids are CAWSHLDTGVRQTQYF.